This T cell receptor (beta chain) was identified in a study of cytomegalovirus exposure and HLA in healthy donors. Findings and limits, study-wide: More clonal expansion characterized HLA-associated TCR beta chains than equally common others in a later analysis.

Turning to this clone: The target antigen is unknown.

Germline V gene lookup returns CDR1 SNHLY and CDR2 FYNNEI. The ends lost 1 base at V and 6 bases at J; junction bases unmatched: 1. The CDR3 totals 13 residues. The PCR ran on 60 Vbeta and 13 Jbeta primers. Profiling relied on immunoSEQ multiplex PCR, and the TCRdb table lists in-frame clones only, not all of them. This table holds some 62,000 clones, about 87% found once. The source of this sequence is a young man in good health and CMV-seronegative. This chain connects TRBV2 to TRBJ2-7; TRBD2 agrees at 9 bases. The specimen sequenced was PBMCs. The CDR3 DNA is TGTGCCAGCAGTGAAGGGCGGGGGGGCGAGCAGTACTTC. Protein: CASSEGRGGEQYF.